One sample yielded the 30 T cell receptor beta chains listed below, sequenced in a study of OX40 agonist ivuxolimab in advanced cancers. Profiled with immunoSEQ multiplex PCR; TCRdb holds only in-frame clones, not every one. Among 65,000 to 90,000 clones, around nine tenths were seen once, and the ten largest hold roughly 0.68%. The material sequenced was CD4+ or CD8+ T cells sorted from blood, taken in a trial of the OX40 agonist ivuxolimab. The source of these receptors is an adult with an advanced solid tumor such as melanoma, head and neck, liver or kidney cancer.

The rearrangement links TRBV6-5 to TRBJ2-2; D gene unclear. Trimming removed 2 bases at V and 0 bases at J, with 10 bases between. CDR1 and CDR2 (germline): MNHEY, SVGAGI. The CDR3 sequence is 16 residues long. The CDR3 sequence: CASSYARLANTGELFF. The CDR3 DNA follows: TGTGCCAGCAGTTACGCTAGGCTCGCGAACACCGGGGAGCTGTTTTTT.

The chain links TRBV5-1 to TRBJ2-7, with 8 bases identical to TRBD1. After removal of 4 bases from V and 3 bases from J, the junction contained 9 bases not matched to a gene. The CDR3 is 15 residues long. Looked up from germline, CDR1 is SGHRS and CDR2 is YFSETQ. This chain's CDR3 is CASSGTRQGHYEQYF. In DNA form, the CDR3 reads TGCGCCAGCAGCGGGACCCGACAGGGGCACTACGAGCAGTACTTC.

The chain carries TRBV29-1 and TRBJ2-7; 7 bases are shared with TRBD2. CDR3 size: 14 residues. V shed 4 bases and J 3 bases; nucleotides not matched to a gene: 9. Germline CDR1 and CDR2: SQVTM and ANQGSEA. The CDR3 loop reads CSVGSGGGIYEQYF. The DNA of the CDR3 is TGCAGCGTTGGATCGGGGGGTGGGATCTACGAGCAGTACTTC.

V is TRBV30 and J is TRBJ2-2; 9 bases align to TRBD2. CDR3 size: 14 residues. Germline trimming cut 4 bases from V and 4 bases from J; bases unmatched to any gene: 4. Germline-derived CDR1 and CDR2 are GTSNPN and SVGIG (reference sequence). CDR3 DNA: TGTGCCTGGACTAGCGGGATCCTCACCGGGGAGCTGTTTTTT. Its translation: CAWTSGILTGELFF.

The chain employs TRBV23-1 and TRBJ2-5; no reliable D call. TRBV23-1 carries the ORF label, with uncertain function. The CDR3 has 14 amino acids. V lost 6 bases and J 5 bases, leaving 16 bases between the germline ends. CDR3 DNA sequence: TGCGCCAGCAGCCCTAGGTGCCCGCAGGAGACCCAGTACTTC. Its translation is CASSPRCPQETQYF.

This clone was seen a handful of times. The V and J genes are TRBV5-6 and TRBJ2-5; D tentatively reads TRBD1 or TRBD2 (5 bases each). Trimming stripped 0 bases from V and 4 bases from J, with 10 bases between. The CDR3 has 14 residues. CDR1 and CDR2 from the germline V gene are SGHDT and YYEEEE. The CDR3 DNA reads as TGTGCCAGCAGCTTGGATGGGGGTAGAGAGACCCAGTACTTC. Encoded protein: CASSLDGGRETQYF. Full variable domain (rest looked up from reference TRBV5-6 and TRBJ2-5): DAGVTQSPTHLIKTRGQQVTLRCSPKSGHDTVSWYQQALGQGPQFIFQYYEEEERQRGNFPDRFSGHQFPNYSSELNVNALLLGDSALYLCASSLDGGRETQYFGPGTRLLVL.

The rearrangement joins TRBV5-1 to TRBJ1-1, with TRBD1 identical over 10 bases. V lost 4 bases and J lost 3; bases outside the gene matches: 6. The CDR3 loop spans 15 amino acids. Looked up from germline, CDR1 is SGHRS and CDR2 is YFSETQ. The CDR3 is CASSPTGTGDTEAFF. CDR3 coding DNA: TGCGCCAGCAGCCCTACCGGGACAGGGGACACTGAAGCTTTCTTT.

The genes are TRBV6-5 and TRBJ2-7; D not resolved. The V end was cut by 0 bases, the J end by 4 bases, with 13 bases between. The CDR3 spans 15 residues. Germline V gives CDR1 MNHEY, CDR2 SVGAGI. This chain's CDR3 is CASSYSNGSPYEQYF. The CDR3 bases are TGTGCCAGCAGTTACTCGAACGGATCTCCGTACGAGCAGTACTTC.

This sequence joins TRBV5-6 and TRBJ2-7; 7 positions agree with TRBD2. The CDR3 length is 16 residues. The V gene's germline CDR1 is SGHDT and CDR2 YYEEEE. The junction had 12 bases not matched to a gene; V was cut back by 4 bases and J by 2 bases. As DNA, the CDR3 is TGTGCCAGCAGCGACCGGGACTATGGGATAGCCTACGAGCAGTACTTC. Translation gives CASSDRDYGIAYEQYF.

This rearrangement joins TRBV11-2 to TRBJ2-1; a possible D gene is TRBD2 (6 bases). CDR3 length equals 16 residues. The ends were cut back, 3 bases at V and 6 bases at J, with 18 bases in the middle. In germline, CDR1 is SGHAT, CDR2 FQNNGV. In nucleotides, the CDR3 is TGTGCCAGCAGCTTTCTGCTCGGGGTGGGGGGCAATGAGCAGTTCTTC. Its protein is CASSFLLGVGGNEQFF.

With regard to this clone: The same CDR3 also results from other DNA sequences found in this sample. The chain couples TRBV19 to TRBJ1-2, with 10 positions matching TRBD1. The germline V gene has CDR1 LNHDA and CDR2 SQIVND (reference sequence). Germline trimming cut 5 bases from V and 5 bases from J; bases unmatched to any gene: 2. CDR3 length: 13 residues. This CDR3 reads CASSRDRGYGYTF. As DNA, the CDR3 is TGTGCCAGTAGTCGGGACAGGGGATATGGCTACACCTTC.

Comment on this clone: This sample also contains other DNA sequences that code for the same CDR3. The chain couples TRBV4-1 to TRBJ2-4; 9 bases match TRBD2. V lost 3 bases to trimming and J lost 3 bases; unmatched junction nucleotides: 12. The CDR3 is 18 amino acids. CDR1 is MGHRA, CDR2 YSYEKL, per germline. The CDR3 is CASSQRGGGEADKNIQYF. As DNA, the CDR3 is TGCGCCAGCAGCCAGCGGGGGGGCGGAGAAGCAGACAAAAACATTCAGTACTTC.

This chain joins TRBV10-3 and TRBJ2-2, with TRBD2 as a possible D gene (7 bases). V lost 7 bases, J lost 3 bases, and 15 bases lay in between. The CDR3 totals 15 residues. The V gene's germline CDR1 is ENHRY and CDR2 SYGVKD. CDR3: CAINGGAGDTGELFF. DNA for the CDR3: TGTGCCATCAATGGGGGGGCCGGGGACACCGGGGAGCTGTTTTTT.

CDR3 amino acids: CAWRGGQVSNTEAFF. The CDR3, as DNA: TGTGCCTGGAGGGGGGGGCAGGTTTCGAACACTGAAGCTTTCTTT. V is TRBV30 and J is TRBJ1-1; D is perhaps TRBD1 (6 bases). Germline loops: CDR1 GTSNPN, CDR2 SVGIG (reference sequence). V was cut by 3 bases and J by 1 base, with 15 bases left in between. The CDR3 covers 15 residues.

J is TRBJ2-2 and V is TRBV18, with TRBD1 matching over 8 bases. The CDR3 is 17 amino acids. The V and J ends lost 1 base and 5 bases, in that order; junction bases with no gene match: 9. Per germline, CDR1 KGHSH and CDR2 LQKENI. The CDR3 is CASSPRRVTGGTGELFF. CDR3 in DNA: TGTGCCAGCTCACCACGACGGGTCACAGGGGGAACCGGGGAGCTGTTTTTT.

V and J are TRBV11-2 and TRBJ2-7; the D is unclear. Germline V CDR1 and CDR2: SGHAT, FQNNGV. There are 14 residues in the CDR3. With 1 base removed from V and 7 bases from J, the gap between germline ends came to 14 bases. CDR3 amino acids: CASSLGLVNWEQYF. The CDR3, as DNA: TGTGCCAGCAGCTTAGGGCTAGTTAATTGGGAGCAGTACTTC.

The J gene is TRBJ2-1, the V gene TRBV11-2; D is tentatively TRBD1 or TRBD2 (5 bases each). Germline V gives CDR1 SGHAT, CDR2 FQNNGV. V lost 5 bases, J lost 3 bases, and 17 bases lay in between. The CDR3 contains 16 residues. In DNA form, the CDR3 reads TGTGCCAGCAGCAAAGGGTGGGACCTTAGCTACAATGAGCAGTTCTTC. Its protein is CASSKGWDLSYNEQFF.

This chain uses TRBV27 with TRBJ2-7; 7 nucleotides agree with TRBD2. The CDR3 has 13 amino acids. The ends lost 3 bases at V and 3 bases at J; junction bases unmatched: 2. CDR1 is MNHEY, CDR2 SMNVEV, per germline (reference sequence). The CDR3 region is CASSLPGGYEQYF. The CDR3 DNA reads as TGTGCCAGCAGTTTGCCGGGGGGCTACGAGCAGTACTTC.

V and J are TRBV28 and TRBJ1-1; 7 bases agree with TRBD1. V was clipped by 8 bases and J by 7 bases; unmatched bases: 13. This CDR3 spans 14 amino acids. In germline, CDR1 is MDHEN, CDR2 SYDVKM. CDR3 sequence reads: CASVRRGRGVEAFF. CDR3 nucleotide sequence: TGTGCCAGCGTAAGGAGGGGGCGAGGTGTTGAAGCTTTCTTT.

This clone was counted between two and nine times. The chain couples TRBV30 to TRBJ1-1; D gene unclear. V lost 4 bases and J lost 3, with 6 bases in between. The CDR3 has 11 amino acids. Germline V lookup: CDR1 GTSNPN, CDR2 SVGIG (reference sequence). CDR3 in DNA: TGTGCCTGGACCCGGGACACTGAAGCTTTCTTT. This encodes CAWTRDTEAFF.

The V and J genes are TRBV5-4 and TRBJ2-5; 9 bases map to TRBD2. The junction had 4 bases not matched to a gene; V was cut back by 2 bases and J by 5 bases. CDR3 size: 14 residues. The germline CDR1 and CDR2 sequences are SGHNT and YYREEE (reference sequence). The CDR3 protein is CASSLIAGVETQYF. As DNA, the CDR3 is TGTGCCAGCAGCTTAATAGCGGGAGTTGAGACCCAGTACTTC.

The gene calls are TRBV5-1 and TRBJ1-1, with TRBD1 identical over 12 bases. V lost 0 bases, J lost 4 bases, and 1 base stayed unmatched. Germline loops: CDR1 SGHRS, CDR2 YFSETQ. The CDR3 totals 15 residues. The CDR3 bases are TGCGCCAGCAGCTTGGAGGGACAGGGGGCCACTGAAGCTTTCTTT. Its protein is CASSLEGQGATEAFF. The complete variable domain, with remaining parts taken from reference TRBV5-1 and TRBJ1-1, reads KAGVTQTPRYLIKTRGQQVTLSCSPISGHRSVSWYQQTPGQGLQFLFEYFSETQRNKGNFPGRFSGRQFSNSRSEMNVSTLELGDSALYLCASSLEGQGATEAFFGQGTRLTVV.

This clone has just a few counts. J is TRBJ1-6 and V is TRBV19; 9 bases are shared with TRBD1. The V gene's germline CDR1 is LNHDA and CDR2 SQIVND (reference sequence). Unmatched junction bases numbered 10, after V lost 7 bases and J lost 12 bases. CDR3 length: 14 residues. The CDR3, as DNA: TGTGCCAGTACCCCCGGACAGGGGCCTTTACCCCTCCACTTT. Amino acids: CASTPGQGPLPLHF. Complete variable domain (other parts from reference TRBV19 and TRBJ1-6): DGGITQSPKYLFRKEGQNVTLSCEQNLNHDAMYWYRQDPGQGLRLIYYSQIVNDFQKGDIAEGYSVSREKKESFPLTVTSAQKNPTAFYLCASTPGQGPLPLHFGNGTRLTVT.

CDR3 nucleotide sequence: TGTGCCAGCAGCCCCCTCCCCTACGAGCAGTACTTC. This codes for CASSPLPYEQYF. The chain is built from TRBV7-9 and TRBJ2-7; D is unresolved. V was cut by 5 bases and J by 2 bases, with 7 bases left in between. This CDR3 contains 12 residues. Germline V gene lookup returns CDR1 SEHNR and CDR2 FQNEAQ (reference sequence). The full variable domain, its missing parts supplied by reference TRBV7-9 and TRBJ2-7, is DTGVSQNPRHKITKRGQNVTFRCDPISEHNRLYWYRQTLGQGPEFLTYFQNEAQLEKSRLLSDRFSAERPKGSFSTLEIQRTEQGDSAMYLCASSPLPYEQYFGPGTRLTVT.

J is TRBJ1-2 and V is TRBV5-1; D might be TRBD1 (5 bases). Germline-derived CDR1 and CDR2 are SGHRS and YFSETQ. The CDR3 loop spans 15 amino acids. V was shortened by 1 base and J by 6 bases, with 16 bases between the two germline ends. CDR3 in amino acids: CASSLMGRAGDGYTF. In nucleotides, the CDR3 is TGCGCCAGCAGCTTGATGGGCAGGGCGGGAGATGGCTACACCTTC.

The rearrangement joins TRBV5-6 to TRBJ1-4, with 7 bases that match TRBD1. V shed 2 bases, J shed 1 base, and the junction held 11 bases outside the gene matches. The CDR3 spans 18 residues. CDR1 and CDR2 from the germline V gene are SGHDT and YYEEEE. This CDR3 is CASSFRSGGSRTNEKLFF. CDR3 DNA sequence: TGTGCCAGCAGCTTTAGGTCAGGGGGGTCGAGAACTAATGAAAAACTGTTTTTT.

The chain combines TRBV4-1 with TRBJ2-2; D gene unclear. The length of the CDR3 is 14 residues. Trimming took off 3 bases at V and 4 bases at J, with 9 bases between the two ends. CDR1 MGHRA and CDR2 YSYEKL come from the germline V gene. The chain's CDR3 is CASSQEWGTGELFF. The DNA of the CDR3 is TGCGCCAGCAGCCAGGAGTGGGGCACCGGGGAGCTGTTTTTT.

The chain uses TRBV23-1 and TRBJ1-3; no clear D. TRBV23-1 is labeled an ORF, and its function is uncertain. Trimming stripped 5 bases from V and 0 bases from J, with 14 bases between. CDR3 length: 16 residues. The CDR3 coding sequence is TGCGCCAGCAGTGAACCCCGCGGTTACTCTGGAAACACCATATATTTT. Residues: CASSEPRGYSGNTIYF.

The chain employs TRBV27 and TRBJ1-1, with 9 bases identical to TRBD1. The CDR3 is made up of 13 amino acids. Trimming removed 5 bases from V and 5 bases from J; junction bases left unmatched: 3. Germline loops: CDR1 MNHEY, CDR2 SMNVEV (reference sequence). This CDR3 is CASSKDRGTEAFF. In DNA, the CDR3 is TGTGCCAGCAGTAAGGACAGGGGAACTGAAGCTTTCTTT.

The rearrangement joins TRBV28 to TRBJ1-3; the D is unclear. Trimming shortened V by 2 bases and J by 0 bases, and 8 bases separated the two germline ends. This CDR3 region has 15 residues. Germline CDR1 and CDR2: MDHEN and SYDVKM. The CDR3 protein is CASSLPDGSGNTIYF. The CDR3 coding sequence is TGTGCCAGCAGTTTACCGGATGGCTCTGGAAACACCATATATTTT.